The T cell receptor beta chain under discussion was sequenced for a study of T cells in Graves' hyperthyroidism and ophthalmopathy. There were TCR beta CDR3 regions amplified from RNA transcripts. First-round RT-PCR of the TCR CDR3 relied on the HTBI primer set. TCRdb called the multiplex PCR reads again in MiXCR, with one record for every CDR3 protein. The repertoire includes hundreds of thousands of distinct CDR3 sequences, 16% of them detected once, and less than 3.5% sits in the top ten. In this sample, this clonotype turned up many times. The V gene lost 0 bases and the J gene lost 1 base, with 9 bases spanning the gap. The CDR3 has 15 amino acids. Germline CDR1 and CDR2: LNHNV and YYDKDF (reference sequence). On the basis of clinical symptoms, serum thyroxine and TRAb, thyroid ultrasound and orbital computed tomography, diagnoses were made.

The sample taken for sequencing was blood. This receptor was taken from a woman aged 40 to 50 with Graves' ophthalmopathy. J is TRBJ1-1 and V is TRBV15; D not certain. Here the CDR3 reads CATSRDPTGNTEAFF. CDR3 nucleotide sequence: TGTGCCACCAGCAGAGATCCGACGGGGAACACTGAAGCTTTCTTT.